This T cell receptor (beta chain) was sequenced in a study of T cells in Graves' hyperthyroidism and ophthalmopathy. Broader study findings: Blood samples included most of the expanded thyroid clonotypes exceeding 0.001.

CDR3 length equals 14 residues. Germline CDR1 reads MDHEN; CDR2 reads SYDVKM. The V end was cut by 5 bases, the J end by 5 bases, with 15 bases between. Regions amplified from RNA transcripts were the TCR beta CDR3 regions. Primed by the HTBI set, a first-round RT-PCR was run on the TCR CDR3. TCRdb redid the calling of the multiplex PCR reads with MiXCR, one entry per CDR3 protein. Of 350,000 to 400,000 distinct CDR3 sequences listed, about 15% are singletons. This clonotype was observed many times. Its antigen remains unknown. V usage is TRBV28 and J usage is TRBJ2-5; D is possibly TRBD1 (6 bases). The TCR originated in a young woman with Graves' hyperthyroidism. The material sequenced was blood. CDR3 amino acids: CASSAQGDVETQYF. As DNA, the CDR3 is TGTGCCAGCAGTGCACAGGGAGATGTGGAGACCCAGTACTTC.